This T cell receptor beta chain originates from a study of radiation and T cells in renal cell carcinoma (dated by TCRdb to about 2020). About the study as a whole: Samples came from a clinical trial, in which primary renal cell carcinomas received 15 Gy stereotactic body radiation therapy followed by nephrectomy 4 weeks later. TCR beta sequencing covered around 50 samples in total, comprising some 25 tumors and roughly 27 peripheral blood samples. A total of 4,016,671 unique CDR3 nucleotide sequences, encoding 2.7 million or so unique CDR3 amino acid sequences, were found across all 50 or so samples. What the research found in general, with its limitations: An increase in top tumor clonotypes in blood was observed from baseline to 2 weeks post-radiation, followed by contraction by 4 weeks, which was taken to suggest transient expansion of tumor-resident clones. Because pretreatment tumor biopsies were not available, the baseline intratumoral presence of clonotypes could not be determined. Tracking of blood repertoire dynamics stopped at about 4 weeks after treatment, with no follow-up past that point. With a single-armed trial design, the study had no way to address how radiation dose or scheduling affects the TCR repertoire.

From its cysteine to its phenylalanine, the CDR3 spans 17 amino acids. The sequence is cut down to CDR3 DNA, 51 bases in frame from base 1. The immunoSEQ kit was used, according to the manufacturer's recommendations, to generate TCR beta libraries from genomic DNA. To prepare libraries, a first multiplex PCR with proprietary primers was run, followed by a second PCR that added unique barcodes, and a bead cleanup was done after each round. Each sample batch included a kit-provided positive control reaction and a negative control reaction. The final libraries were assessed on an Agilent 4200 TapeStation D1000 ScreenTape, pooled by volume, and quantified by qPCR. Sequencing was performed on an Illumina NextSeq500 using a MidOutput 150-cycle cartridge, with 156 Read1 cycles, 15 Index1 cycles, and the kit custom primers. The pooled library was loaded at 1.0 pM, and about 21% PhiX control was spiked in. The paper's processing steps were these. Vendor-processed data were analyzed in R, and a clonotype was defined as all T cells sharing the same CDR3 nucleotide sequence. For clone abundance analyses, frequencies were normalized to the 10,000 most abundant clones per sample. Public T cell clones, which averaged fewer than five per sample, were excluded before analysis. An abundance difference of at least 32-fold between compartments was the criterion for calling clonotypes tumor-enriched or baseline blood-enriched. A beta-binomial differential abundance model was applied to find clonotypes that expanded or contracted between blood time points. Tumor-blood repertoire similarity was measured with the Baroni-Urbani and Buser coefficient, and group comparisons used two-tailed Wilcoxon tests in R. TCRdb holds this immuneACCESS table with in-frame rearrangements only. Some clones are missing; in checked studies, unresolved V genes explain under half, and the rest has no known cause. V and J calls and clone size are copied from that table; D and trimming were computed from the DNA. This sample holds 95,000 or so clones; 80% to 90% were observed only once. Approximately 8.1% of the sample rests with the top ten.

What this sample's time point label stands for: baseline pretreatment blood. This specimen's treatment or condition label, interpreted: 15 Gy SBRT to primary tumor, nephrectomy 4 weeks later. To follow tumor-enriched clonotypes, serial peripheral blood was collected from radiation-treated patients at baseline and at 2 weeks and 4 weeks after SBRT. Renal cell carcinoma with clear cell pathology was present in all patients. The QIAamp DNA Blood Mini Kit (Qiagen) was used to prepare genomic DNA for TCR sequencing. The analyses included only samples that passed all quality control checks. Of note for this clone: There is no known antigen for this receptor. No much larger clone exists at a distance of one base, and base qualities are not known.

Recombination linked TRBV21-1 to TRBJ1-4; no check of the table's D call, TRBD1, against the DNA was made. TRBV21-1 is a listed pseudogene. This receptor was obtained from a man in his forties or fifties with renal cell carcinoma. This sample comprised blood, obtained from a patient whose treatment included radiotherapy and nephrectomy. The CDR3 is CASSSRDRTATNEKLFF. The DNA sequence reads TGTGCCAGCAGCTCCCGGGACAGGACTGCAACTAATGAAAAACTGTTTTTT.